A selection of T cell receptor beta chains follows, all from one sample in a study of a mutant IDH1 vaccine in newly diagnosed glioma. Repertoires were generated with immunoSEQ multiplex PCR, while TCRdb's copy carries only in-frame clones and drops some. The table lists about 92,000 clones, roughly 80% of them singletons, with 7% to 8% in the top ten. This material consisted of PBMCs, taken from a glioma patient treated with radiotherapy, temozolomide or both. The receptors derive from a woman aged 45-59 years with glioma. Each CDR3 is given with its conserved first and last residue. The D gene is left open where the match is weak. Size is omitted from some rows. Given values are once, few, many or a class for expanded clones.

CDR3 protein: CASSPGGLAGGPKNEQFF
D gene: TRBD2
clone size: -
V gene: TRBV5-1
J gene: TRBJ2-1

CDR3 protein: CASSLASRGQGIYEQYF
D gene: -
clone size: -
V gene: TRBV5-4
J gene: TRBJ2-7

CDR3 protein: CASSREGARETEAFF
D gene: TRBD1
clone size: -
V gene: TRBV18
J gene: TRBJ1-1

CDR3 protein: CASSLGGSKNIQYF
D gene: -
clone size: once
V gene: TRBV5-8
J gene: TRBJ2-4

CDR3 protein: CASSIDGRSGNTIYF
D gene: -
clone size: -
V gene: TRBV6-6
J gene: TRBJ1-3

CDR3 protein: CASSKVVDELTDTQYF
D gene: -
clone size: few
V gene: TRBV21-1
J gene: TRBJ2-3

CDR3 protein: CASSLSVQAGSAEKLFF
D gene: -
clone size: -
V gene: TRBV5-1
J gene: TRBJ1-4

CDR3 protein: CASSLGGSPLHF
D gene: -
clone size: few
V gene: TRBV7-3
J gene: TRBJ1-6

CDR3 protein: CASSGSGGYTF
D gene: -
clone size: -
V gene: TRBV18
J gene: TRBJ1-2

CDR3 protein: CASSPGRGNTIYF
D gene: -
clone size: once
V gene: TRBV7-6
J gene: TRBJ1-3

CDR3 protein: CASSKSSGGYTGELFF
D gene: TRBD2
clone size: -
V gene: TRBV7-9
J gene: TRBJ2-2

CDR3 protein: CASTHGKTQYF
D gene: -
clone size: -
V gene: TRBV19
J gene: TRBJ2-5

CDR3 protein: CASSPLWTQGGGETQYF
D gene: -
clone size: -
V gene: TRBV7-8
J gene: TRBJ2-5

CDR3 protein: CSVQGLSNTEAFF
D gene: -
clone size: few
V gene: TRBV29-1
J gene: TRBJ1-1

CDR3 protein: CASSAGGQRNTEAFF
D gene: TRBD1
clone size: -
V gene: TRBV5-1
J gene: TRBJ1-1

CDR3 protein: CASSQDFGGGGDYGYTF
D gene: -
clone size: -
V gene: TRBV4-3
J gene: TRBJ1-2

CDR3 protein: CASSLAVTNTEAFF
D gene: -
clone size: -
V gene: TRBV5-4
J gene: TRBJ1-1

CDR3 protein: CASRSSGVTDTQYF
D gene: TRBD2
clone size: -
V gene: TRBV6-6
J gene: TRBJ2-3

CDR3 protein: CASSLEQNYGYTF
D gene: -
clone size: -
V gene: TRBV7-6
J gene: TRBJ1-2

CDR3 protein: CASSPEPLPRYTF
D gene: -
clone size: -
V gene: TRBV5-1
J gene: TRBJ1-2

CDR3 protein: CASTGDLTPGYNEQFF
D gene: -
clone size: -
V gene: TRBV2
J gene: TRBJ2-1

CDR3 protein: CASSLRVGNTGELFF
D gene: -
clone size: -
V gene: TRBV7-2
J gene: TRBJ2-2

CDR3 protein: CAISESEKEKLFF
D gene: -
clone size: -
V gene: TRBV10-3
J gene: TRBJ1-4

CDR3 protein: CATLGQADQPQHF
D gene: -
clone size: -
V gene: TRBV10-3
J gene: TRBJ1-5

CDR3 protein: CASSSWQGNTEAFF
D gene: -
clone size: -
V gene: TRBV27
J gene: TRBJ1-1

CDR3 protein: CASSMGDSGTDTQYF
D gene: -
clone size: -
V gene: TRBV19
J gene: TRBJ2-3

CDR3 protein: CASSLMQTTDTQYF
D gene: -
clone size: -
V gene: TRBV5-1
J gene: TRBJ2-3

CDR3 protein: CSVEMVGQGAREQYF
D gene: TRBD1
clone size: -
V gene: TRBV29-1
J gene: TRBJ2-7

CDR3 protein: CASNTDRTDTQYF
D gene: -
clone size: -
V gene: TRBV2
J gene: TRBJ2-3

CDR3 protein: CASSVTGTGLEQYF
D gene: TRBD1
clone size: -
V gene: TRBV6-1
J gene: TRBJ2-7

CDR3 protein: CASSGLRETQYF
D gene: -
clone size: -
V gene: TRBV5-1
J gene: TRBJ2-5

CDR3 protein: CASRPGRADYGYTF
D gene: -
clone size: -
V gene: TRBV27
J gene: TRBJ1-2

CDR3 protein: CASSPSGGYEQYF
D gene: -
clone size: -
V gene: TRBV5-1
J gene: TRBJ2-7

CDR3 protein: CAARAGTVTPLNTGELFF
D gene: TRBD1
clone size: -
V gene: TRBV2
J gene: TRBJ2-2

CDR3 protein: CASSPNSDSPKAFF
D gene: -
clone size: -
V gene: TRBV7-9
J gene: TRBJ1-1

CDR3 protein: CASSPPGGLATEAFF
D gene: -
clone size: -
V gene: TRBV18
J gene: TRBJ1-1

CDR3 protein: CARQLTPGGSYGYTF
D gene: -
clone size: few
V gene: TRBV30
J gene: TRBJ1-2

CDR3 protein: CASSHHTGSYEQYF
D gene: -
clone size: -
V gene: TRBV7-9
J gene: TRBJ2-7